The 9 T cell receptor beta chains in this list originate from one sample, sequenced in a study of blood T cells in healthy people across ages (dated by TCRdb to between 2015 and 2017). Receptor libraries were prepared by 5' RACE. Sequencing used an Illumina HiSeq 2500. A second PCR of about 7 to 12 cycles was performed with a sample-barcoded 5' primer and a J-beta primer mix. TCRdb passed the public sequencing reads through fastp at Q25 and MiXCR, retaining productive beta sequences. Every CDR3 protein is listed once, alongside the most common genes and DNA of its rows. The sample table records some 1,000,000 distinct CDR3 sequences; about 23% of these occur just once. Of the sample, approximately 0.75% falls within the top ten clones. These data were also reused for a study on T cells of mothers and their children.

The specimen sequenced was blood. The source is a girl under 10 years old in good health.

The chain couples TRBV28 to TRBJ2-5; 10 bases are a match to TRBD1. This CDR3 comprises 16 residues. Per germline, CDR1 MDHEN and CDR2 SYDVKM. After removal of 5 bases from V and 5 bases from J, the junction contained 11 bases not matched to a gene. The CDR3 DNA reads TGTGCCAGCAGTGAGACAGGGGGCGGATTAGGGGAGACCCAGTACTTC. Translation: CASSETGGGLGETQYF.

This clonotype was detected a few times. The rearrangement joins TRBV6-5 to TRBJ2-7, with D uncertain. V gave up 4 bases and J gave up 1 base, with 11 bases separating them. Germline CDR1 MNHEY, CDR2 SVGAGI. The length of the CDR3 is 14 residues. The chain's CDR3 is CASSSAALSYEQYF. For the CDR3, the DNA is TGTGCCAGCAGTTCTGCGGCCTTATCCTACGAGCAGTACTTC.

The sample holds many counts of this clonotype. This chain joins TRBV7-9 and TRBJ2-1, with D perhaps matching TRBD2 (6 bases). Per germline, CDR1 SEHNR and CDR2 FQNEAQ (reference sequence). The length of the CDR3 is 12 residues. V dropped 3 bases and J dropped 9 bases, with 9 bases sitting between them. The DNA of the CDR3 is TGTGCCAGCAGCTTTCGGGGAGGTGAGCAGTTCTTC. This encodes CASSFRGGEQFF.

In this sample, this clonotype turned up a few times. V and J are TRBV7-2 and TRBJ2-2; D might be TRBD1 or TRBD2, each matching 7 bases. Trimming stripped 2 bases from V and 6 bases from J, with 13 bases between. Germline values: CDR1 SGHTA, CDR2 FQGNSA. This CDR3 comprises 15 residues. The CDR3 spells CASSLQGGYAGELFF. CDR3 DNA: TGTGCCAGCAGCTTACAGGGGGGGTACGCCGGGGAGCTGTTTTTT.

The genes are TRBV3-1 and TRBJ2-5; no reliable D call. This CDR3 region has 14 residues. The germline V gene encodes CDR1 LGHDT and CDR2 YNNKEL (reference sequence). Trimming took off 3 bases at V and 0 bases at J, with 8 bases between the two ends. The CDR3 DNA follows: TGTGCCAGCAGCCACCGAGACAACCAAGAGACCCAGTACTTC. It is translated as CASSHRDNQETQYF.

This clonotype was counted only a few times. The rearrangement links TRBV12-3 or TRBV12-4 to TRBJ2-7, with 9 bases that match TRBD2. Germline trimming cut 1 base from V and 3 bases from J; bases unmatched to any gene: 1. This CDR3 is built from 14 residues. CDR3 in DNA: TGTGCCAGCAGTTTAGGGACTAGCGACTACGAGCAGTACTTC. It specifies CASSLGTSDYEQYF.

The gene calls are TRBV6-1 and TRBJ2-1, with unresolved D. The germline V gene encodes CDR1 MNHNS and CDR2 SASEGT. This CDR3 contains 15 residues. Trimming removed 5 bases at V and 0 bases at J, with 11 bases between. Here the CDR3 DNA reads TGTGCCAGCAGTCAAGTAGCTAGCTCCTACAATGAGCAGTTCTTC. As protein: CASSQVASSYNEQFF.

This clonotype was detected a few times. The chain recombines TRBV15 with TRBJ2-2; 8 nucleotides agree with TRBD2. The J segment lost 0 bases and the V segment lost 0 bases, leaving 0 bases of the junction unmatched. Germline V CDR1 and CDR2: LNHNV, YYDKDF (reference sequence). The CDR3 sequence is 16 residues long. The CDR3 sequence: CATSREAGANTGELFF. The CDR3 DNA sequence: TGTGCCACCAGCAGAGAAGCGGGGGCGAACACCGGGGAGCTGTTTTTT.

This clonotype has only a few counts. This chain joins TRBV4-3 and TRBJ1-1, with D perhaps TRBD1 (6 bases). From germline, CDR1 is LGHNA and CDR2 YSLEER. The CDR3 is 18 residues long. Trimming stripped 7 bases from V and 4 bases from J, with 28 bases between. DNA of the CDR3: TGCGCCAGCACCCCTTCATACTTCCTCGGAGGGGGAGGCACTGAAGCTTTCTTT. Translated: CASTPSYFLGGGGTEAFF.